The 20 T cell receptor beta chains reported below all come from one sample, sequenced in a study of blood T cell repertoires in COVID-19 (dated by TCRdb to about 2020). Library preparation was by the immunoSEQ multiplex PCR assay. TCRdb holds this immuneACCESS table with in-frame rearrangements only. Some clones are missing; in checked studies, unresolved V genes explain under half, and the rest has no known cause. The sample table shows 250,000 or so clones, and 88% are seen once. The ten most abundant clones make up about 2.9% of the sample. The sequencing sample was made of PBMCs or T cells enriched from blood (not recorded which). The receptors here all came from a woman aged 40 to 50 who had been exposed to COVID-19.

V gene TRBV24-1 combines with J gene TRBJ1-6; 7 bases are shared with TRBD1. V dropped 5 bases and J dropped 5; count of bases not matched to a gene: 2. There are 14 residues in the CDR3. Germline V gene sequence: CDR1 KGHDR, CDR2 SFDVKD. The CDR3 DNA reads as TGTGCCACCAGTGGGGACAGCCATAATTCACCCCTCCACTTT. Translation: CATSGDSHNSPLHF.

The gene calls are TRBV19 and TRBJ2-7, with TRBD2 matching over 8 bases. V dropped 2 bases and J dropped 5; count of bases not matched to a gene: 11. The CDR3 totals 16 residues. Germline V gene sequence: CDR1 LNHDA, CDR2 SQIVND (reference sequence). The CDR3 nucleotides read TGTGCCAGTAGTATAAGGTCAAGCGGGGGCCGGGACGAGCAGTACTTC. Its translation is CASSIRSSGGRDEQYF.

A single count supports this clone. The chain has TRBV11-1 and TRBJ2-5, with D possibly TRBD2 on 5 matching bases. Germline CDR1 SGHAT, CDR2 FQDESV (reference sequence). V was shortened by 8 bases and J by 5 bases, with 12 bases between the two germline ends. This CDR3 contains 12 residues. The CDR3 protein is CASSAGGETQYF. The CDR3 nucleotides are TGTGCCAGCTCGGCGGGCGGGGAGACCCAGTACTTC.

The CDR3 sequence: CASSQAVVNEQFF. The CDR3 DNA follows: TGTGCCAGCAGCCAAGCGGTCGTTAATGAGCAGTTCTTC. The chain has TRBV4-2 and TRBJ2-1; D call uncertain. V was trimmed by 1 base and J by 7 bases, leaving 8 bases between them. CDR1 is LGHNA, CDR2 YNFKEQ, per germline. The CDR3 contains 13 residues.

CDR3 loop: CASSLDSGSGNQPQHF. As DNA, the CDR3 is TGTGCCAGCAGCTTAGATTCCGGGAGCGGGAATCAGCCCCAGCATTTT. The gene calls are TRBV7-6 and TRBJ1-5; D not resolved. Germline lookup yields CDR1 SGHVS and CDR2 FNYEAQ. The CDR3 runs 16 residues. The ends were cut back, 1 base at V and 4 bases at J, with 14 bases in the middle.

V gene TRBV27 combines with J gene TRBJ1-2; 9 nucleotides line up with TRBD1. J lost 4 bases, V lost 6 bases, and 12 bases had no gene match. This CDR3 spans 16 amino acids. The V gene's germline CDR1 is MNHEY and CDR2 SMNVEV (reference sequence). CDR3 bases: TGTGCCAGCAGACCCGGGACAGGGATTTTCCTCTATGGCTACACCTTC. Its translation is CASRPGTGIFLYGYTF.

The genes are TRBV6-5 and TRBJ1-6, with 7 bases aligning to TRBD1. With V trimmed by 7 bases and J by 7 bases, 4 bases remained unmatched. The CDR3 extends over 13 amino acids. In germline, CDR1 is MNHEY, CDR2 SVGAGI. DNA of the CDR3: TGTGCCAGCACCGGGACAGCAAATTCACCCCTCCACTTT. This encodes CASTGTANSPLHF.

This chain connects TRBV6-6 to TRBJ2-2; TRBD1 matches 8 bases. Trimming at V came to 6 bases and at J to 7 bases, leaving 13 bases not matched to a gene. Germline V CDR1 and CDR2: MNHNY, SVGAGI (reference sequence). The CDR3 has 16 residues. The CDR3 sequence: CASRSDRGLEGGELFF. The CDR3 nucleotides are TGTGCCAGCAGAAGCGACAGGGGCCTTGAAGGCGGGGAGCTGTTTTTT.

The chain's CDR3 is CASSLWLGSPGTQYF. The CDR3 coding sequence is TGTGCCAGCAGCTTATGGCTAGGGAGCCCTGGTACGCAGTATTTT. This rearrangement joins TRBV7-2 to TRBJ2-3; D perhaps matches TRBD2 (5 bases). Germline V gives CDR1 SGHTA, CDR2 FQGNSA. Trimming cost V 2 bases and J 8 bases, with 17 bases left between them. The length of the CDR3 is 15 residues. The full variable domain, completed using reference TRBV7-2 and TRBJ2-3, is GAGVSQSPSNKVTEKGKDVELRCDPISGHTALYWYRQSLGQGLEFLIYFQGNSAPDKSGLPSDRFSAERTGGSVSTLTIQRTQQEDSAVYLCASSLWLGSPGTQYFGPGTRLTVL.

The gene calls are TRBV2 and TRBJ2-2, with 10 bases lining up with TRBD1. In germline, CDR1 is SNHLY, CDR2 FYNNEI. J gave up 5 bases and V 5 bases, and 8 bases lay outside the gene matches. The CDR3 loop spans 16 amino acids. CDR3 amino acids: CASSFRQGASTGELFF. The CDR3 DNA reads as TGTGCCAGCAGTTTCAGACAGGGGGCTTCGACCGGGGAGCTGTTTTTT.

The chain carries TRBV3-1 (or the pseudogene TRBV3-2) and TRBJ2-1; the match to TRBD1 covers 8 bases. Germline-derived CDR1 and CDR2 are LGHDT and YNNKEL (reference sequence). V lost 5 bases, J lost 7 bases, and 7 bases stayed unmatched. This CDR3 region has 14 residues. The CDR3 sequence is CASSGPTGVNEQFF. DNA for the CDR3: TGTGCCAGCAGCGGACCGACAGGGGTTAATGAGCAGTTCTTC.

The sample holds one count of this clone. This chain connects TRBV4-3 to TRBJ2-1, with D uncertain. Germline V CDR1 and CDR2: LGHNA, YSLEER. CDR3 length: 15 residues. Deletions cut 0 bases from V and 5 bases from J, with 11 bases between. CDR3 coding DNA: TGCGCCAGCAGCCAAGATCCGTCTAGTCACAATGAGCAGTTCTTC. This gives the protein CASSQDPSSHNEQFF.

The rearrangement joins TRBV7-2 to TRBJ1-1, with TRBD1 identical over 9 bases. Germline V gene sequence: CDR1 SGHTA, CDR2 FQGNSA. The CDR3 consists of 15 residues. V gave up 2 bases and J gave up 1 base; unmatched junction bases: 2. The CDR3 DNA follows: TGTGCCAGCAGCTTATGGACAGGGGCGAACACTGAAGCTTTCTTT. Its protein product is CASSLWTGANTEAFF.

The CDR3, as DNA: TGTGCCAGCAGTTTATGGGTAGGAGGGACTGAAGCTTTCTTT. Translated, it gives CASSLWVGGTEAFF. The chain carries TRBV28 and TRBJ1-1; no clear D. The CDR3 consists of 14 residues. V lost 0 bases and J 5 bases, leaving 10 bases between the germline ends. Germline-derived CDR1 and CDR2 are MDHEN and SYDVKM. Variable domain in full (rest from reference TRBV28 and TRBJ1-1): DVKVTQSSRYLVKRTGEKVFLECVQDMDHENMFWYRQDPGLGLRLIYFSYDVKMKEKGDIPEGYSVSREKKERFSLILESASTNQTSMYLCASSLWVGGTEAFFGQGTRLTVV.

The CDR3 loop reads CASSLAAGQGARSYTF. The CDR3 DNA is TGTGCCAGCAGCTTAGCGGCGGGACAGGGGGCGAGAAGCTACACCTTC. The chain uses TRBV7-3 and TRBJ1-2, with 12 bases matching TRBD1. Germline V CDR1 and CDR2: SGHTA, FQGTGA. The CDR3 covers 16 residues. Losses at the gene ends were 2 bases for V and 9 bases for J; bases not matched to a gene: 10.

The CDR3 region has the DNA TGTGCCAGCAGCCCCCGGGGACAGGGTCCAGTCTACGAGCAGTACTTC. This gives the protein CASSPRGQGPVYEQYF. The V gene is TRBV7-9, the J gene TRBJ2-7; 9 positions agree with TRBD1. With 5 bases clipped from V and 3 bases from J, the junction kept 11 bases outside the gene matches. Germline V gene lookup returns CDR1 SEHNR and CDR2 FQNEAQ (reference sequence). CDR3 length: 16 amino acids. The full variable domain, completed using reference TRBV7-9 and TRBJ2-7, is DTGVSQNPRHKITKRGQNVTFRCDPISEHNRLYWYRQTLGQGPEFLTYFQNEAQLEKSRLLSDRFSAERPKGSFSTLEIQRTEQGDSAMYLCASSPRGQGPVYEQYFGPGTRLTVT.

The chain recombines TRBV14 with TRBJ2-1; 15 nucleotides match TRBD2. CDR3 length: 16 residues. V lost 3 bases and J lost 13; bases outside the gene matches: 10. The germline CDR1 and CDR2 sequences are SGHDN and FVKESK. The DNA of the CDR3 is TGTGCCAGCAGCCATCGTCCCGGGACTAGCGGGGGGACTCAGTTCTTC. This encodes CASSHRPGTSGGTQFF.

V usage is TRBV29-1 and J usage is TRBJ1-2, with a possible D match to TRBD1 (6 bases). Germline values: CDR1 SQVTM, CDR2 ANQGSEA. Trimming cost V 4 bases and J 2 bases, with 11 bases left between them. CDR3 size: 13 residues. DNA of the CDR3: TGCAGCGTTGTTGGCAGGGGAAACTATGGCTACACCTTC. As protein: CSVVGRGNYGYTF.

The rearrangement uses TRBV6-4 and TRBJ2-5; weak D call: TRBD1 (5 bases). Trimming pared 6 bases from V and 5 bases from J, leaving 13 bases between. The CDR3 runs 13 residues. CDR1 is MRHNA and CDR2 is SNTAGT in the germline V gene. CDR3 nucleotide sequence: TGTGCCAGCAGCAGGGTGGAAGGGGAGACCCAGTACTTC. This translates into CASSRVEGETQYF.

The chain couples TRBV7-3 to TRBJ2-2; maybe TRBD2 (6 bases). This CDR3 comprises 16 residues. Germline V gene sequence: CDR1 SGHTA, CDR2 FQGTGA. Trimming left V 2 bases short and J 0 bases short, with 10 bases between. The DNA of the CDR3 is TGTGCCAGCAGCTTAGGGGGGAACGCGAACACCGGGGAGCTGTTTTTT. Encoded protein: CASSLGGNANTGELFF. The complete variable domain, with remaining parts taken from reference TRBV7-3 and TRBJ2-2, reads GAGVSQTPSNKVTEKGKYVELRCDPISGHTALYWYRQSLGQGPEFLIYFQGTGAADDSGLPNDRFFAVRPEGSVSTLKIQRTERGDSAVYLCASSLGGNANTGELFFGEGSRLTVL.